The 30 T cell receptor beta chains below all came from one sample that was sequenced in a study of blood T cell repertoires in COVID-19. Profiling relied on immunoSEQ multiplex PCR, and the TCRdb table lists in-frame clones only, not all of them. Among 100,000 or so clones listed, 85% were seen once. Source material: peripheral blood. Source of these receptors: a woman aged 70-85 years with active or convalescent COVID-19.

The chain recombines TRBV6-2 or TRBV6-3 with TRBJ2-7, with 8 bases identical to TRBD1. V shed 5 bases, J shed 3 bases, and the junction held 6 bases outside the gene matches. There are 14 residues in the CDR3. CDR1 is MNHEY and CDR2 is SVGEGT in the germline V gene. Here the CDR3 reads CASSPGQGHYEQYF. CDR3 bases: TGTGCCAGCAGTCCCGGACAGGGCCACTACGAGCAGTACTTC.

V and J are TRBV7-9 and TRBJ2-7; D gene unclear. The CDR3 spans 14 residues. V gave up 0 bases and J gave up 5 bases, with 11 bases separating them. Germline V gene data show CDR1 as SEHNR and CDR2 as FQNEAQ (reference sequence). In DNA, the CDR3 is TGTGCCAGCAGCTTAGCGGGCCACCAACACGAGCAGTACTTC. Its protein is CASSLAGHQHEQYF.

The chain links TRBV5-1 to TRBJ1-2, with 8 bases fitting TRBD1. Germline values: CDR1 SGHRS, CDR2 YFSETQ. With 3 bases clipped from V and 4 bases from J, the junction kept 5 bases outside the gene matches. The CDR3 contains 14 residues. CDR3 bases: TGCGCCAGCAGCTCAGGGGGCGTTCTCTATGGCTACACCTTC. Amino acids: CASSSGGVLYGYTF. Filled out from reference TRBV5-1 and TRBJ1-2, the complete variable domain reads KAGVTQTPRYLIKTRGQQVTLSCSPISGHRSVSWYQQTPGQGLQFLFEYFSETQRNKGNFPGRFSGRQFSNSRSEMNVSTLELGDSALYLCASSSGGVLYGYTFGSGTRLTVV.

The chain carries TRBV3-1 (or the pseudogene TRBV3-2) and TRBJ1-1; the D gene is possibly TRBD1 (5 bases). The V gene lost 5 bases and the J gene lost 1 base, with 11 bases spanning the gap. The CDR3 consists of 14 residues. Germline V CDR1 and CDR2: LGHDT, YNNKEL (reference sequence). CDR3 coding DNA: TGTGCCAGCAGCGGGTACGACAGGAACACTGAAGCTTTCTTT. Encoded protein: CASSGYDRNTEAFF.

The CDR3 DNA reads as TGTGCCAGCGGGGGGGACGGAGTGAACACTGAAGCTTTCTTT. Residues: CASGGDGVNTEAFF. V is TRBV6-5 and J is TRBJ1-1; TRBD1 is a possible D gene (5 bases). With 8 bases removed from V and 0 bases from J, the gap between germline ends came to 13 bases. Germline values: CDR1 MNHEY, CDR2 SVGAGI. CDR3 length: 14 residues.

CDR3 amino acids: CASSYPGQGDKSYGYTF. CDR3 nucleotide sequence: TGTGCCAGCAGTTACCCGGGACAGGGGGATAAAAGCTATGGCTACACCTTC. This chain uses TRBV28 with TRBJ1-2; TRBD1 matches at 11 bases. With 4 bases clipped from V and 4 bases from J, the junction kept 11 bases outside the gene matches. This CDR3 contains 17 residues. The germline gives CDR1 MDHEN, CDR2 SYDVKM.

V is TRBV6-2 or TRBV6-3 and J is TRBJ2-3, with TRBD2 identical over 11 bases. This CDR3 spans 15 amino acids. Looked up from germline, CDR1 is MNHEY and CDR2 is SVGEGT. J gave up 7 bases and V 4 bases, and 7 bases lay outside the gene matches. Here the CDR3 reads CASSFSGGARNTQYF. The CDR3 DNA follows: TGTGCCAGCAGTTTTAGCGGGGGGGCCAGGAATACGCAGTATTTT.

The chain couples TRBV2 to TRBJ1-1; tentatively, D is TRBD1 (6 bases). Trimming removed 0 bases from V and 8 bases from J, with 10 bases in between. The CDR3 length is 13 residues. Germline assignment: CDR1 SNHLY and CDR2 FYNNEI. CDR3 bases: TGTGCCAGCAGTGAAGCAGGGGGGGGAGAAGCTTTCTTT. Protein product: CASSEAGGGEAFF.

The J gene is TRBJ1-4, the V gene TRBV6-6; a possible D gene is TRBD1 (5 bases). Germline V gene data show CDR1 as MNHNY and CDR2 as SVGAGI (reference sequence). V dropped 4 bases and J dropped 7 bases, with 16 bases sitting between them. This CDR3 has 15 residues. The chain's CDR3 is CASSWGEATIEKLFF. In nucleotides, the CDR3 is TGTGCCAGCAGTTGGGGGGAGGCGACGATTGAAAAACTGTTTTTT.

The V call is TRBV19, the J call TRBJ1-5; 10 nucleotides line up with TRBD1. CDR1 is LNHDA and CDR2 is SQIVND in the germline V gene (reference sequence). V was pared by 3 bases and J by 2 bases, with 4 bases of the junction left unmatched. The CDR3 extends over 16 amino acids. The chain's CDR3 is CASSIPGTGGNQPQHF. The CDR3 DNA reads TGTGCCAGTAGTATTCCCGGGACAGGGGGCAATCAGCCCCAGCATTTT.

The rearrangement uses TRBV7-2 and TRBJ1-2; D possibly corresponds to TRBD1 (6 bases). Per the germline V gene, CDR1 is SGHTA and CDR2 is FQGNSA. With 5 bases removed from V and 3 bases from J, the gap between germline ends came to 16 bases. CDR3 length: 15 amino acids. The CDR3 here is CASSVTTGQYYGYTF. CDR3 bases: TGTGCCAGCAGCGTTACTACGGGACAATACTATGGCTACACCTTC.

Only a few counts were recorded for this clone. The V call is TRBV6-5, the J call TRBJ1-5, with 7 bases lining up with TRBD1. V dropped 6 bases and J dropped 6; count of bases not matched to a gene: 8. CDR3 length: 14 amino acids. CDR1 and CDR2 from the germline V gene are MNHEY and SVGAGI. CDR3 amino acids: CASSRRQGGQPQHF. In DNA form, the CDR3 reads TGTGCCAGCAGCCGCCGACAGGGAGGTCAGCCCCAGCATTTT.

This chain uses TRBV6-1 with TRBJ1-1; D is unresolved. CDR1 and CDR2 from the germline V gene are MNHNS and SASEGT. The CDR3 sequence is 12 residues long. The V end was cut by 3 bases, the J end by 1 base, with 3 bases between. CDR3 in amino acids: CASSERNTEAFF. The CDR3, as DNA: TGTGCCAGCAGTGAGAGGAACACTGAAGCTTTCTTT.

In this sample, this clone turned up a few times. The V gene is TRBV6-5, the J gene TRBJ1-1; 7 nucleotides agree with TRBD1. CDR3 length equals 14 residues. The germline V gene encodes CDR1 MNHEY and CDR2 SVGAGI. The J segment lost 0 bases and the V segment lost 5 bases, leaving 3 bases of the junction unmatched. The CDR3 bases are TGTGCCAGCAGTCAGGGGGTACTGAACACTGAAGCTTTCTTT. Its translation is CASSQGVLNTEAFF.

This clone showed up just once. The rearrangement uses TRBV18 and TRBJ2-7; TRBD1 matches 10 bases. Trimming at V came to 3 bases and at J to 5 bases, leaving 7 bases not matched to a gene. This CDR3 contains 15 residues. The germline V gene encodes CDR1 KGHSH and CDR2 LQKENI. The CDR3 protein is CASSPTGGASHEQYF. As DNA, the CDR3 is TGTGCCAGCTCACCGACAGGGGGCGCTTCCCACGAGCAGTACTTC. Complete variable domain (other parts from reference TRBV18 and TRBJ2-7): NAGVMQNPRHLVRRRGQEARLRCSPMKGHSHVYWYRQLPEEGLKFMVYLQKENIIDESGMPKERFSAEFPKEGPSILRIQQVVRGDSAAYFCASSPTGGASHEQYFGPGTRLTVT.

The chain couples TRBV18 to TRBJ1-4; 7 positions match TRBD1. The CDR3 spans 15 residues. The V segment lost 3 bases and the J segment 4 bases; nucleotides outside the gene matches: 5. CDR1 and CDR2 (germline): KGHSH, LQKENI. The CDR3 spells CASSPGQELNEKLFF. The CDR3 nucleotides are TGTGCCAGCTCACCTGGACAGGAACTTAATGAAAAACTGTTTTTT.

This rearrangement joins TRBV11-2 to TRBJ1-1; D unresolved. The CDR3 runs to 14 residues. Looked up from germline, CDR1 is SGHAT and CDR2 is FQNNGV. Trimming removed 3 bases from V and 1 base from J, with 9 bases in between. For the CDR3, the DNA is TGTGCCAGCAGCTTTAGCGGTACGAACACTGAAGCTTTCTTT. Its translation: CASSFSGTNTEAFF.

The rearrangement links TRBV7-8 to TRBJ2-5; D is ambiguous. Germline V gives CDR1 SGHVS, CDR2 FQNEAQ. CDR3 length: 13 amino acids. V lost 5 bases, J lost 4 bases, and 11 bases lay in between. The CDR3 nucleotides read TGTGCCAGCAGCCCGACCCGAGGAGAGACCCAGTACTTC. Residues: CASSPTRGETQYF.

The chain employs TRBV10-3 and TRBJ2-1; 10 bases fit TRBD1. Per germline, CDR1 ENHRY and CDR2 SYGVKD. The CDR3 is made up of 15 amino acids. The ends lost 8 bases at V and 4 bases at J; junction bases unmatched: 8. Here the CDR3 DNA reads TGTGCCATCCGAGGAGGGACAGGGGCGTACAATGAGCAGTTCTTC. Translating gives CAIRGGTGAYNEQFF.

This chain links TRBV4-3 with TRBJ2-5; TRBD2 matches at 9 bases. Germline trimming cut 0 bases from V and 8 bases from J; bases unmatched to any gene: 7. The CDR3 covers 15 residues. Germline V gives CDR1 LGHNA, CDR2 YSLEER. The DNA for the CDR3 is TGCGCCAGCAGCCAAGATCGGCGGGGGGGCCTAACCCAGTACTTC. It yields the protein CASSQDRRGGLTQYF.

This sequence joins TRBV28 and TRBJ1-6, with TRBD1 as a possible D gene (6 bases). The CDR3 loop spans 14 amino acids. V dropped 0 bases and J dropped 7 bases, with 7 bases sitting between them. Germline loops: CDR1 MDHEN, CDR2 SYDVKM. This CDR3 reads CASSLWGANSPLHF. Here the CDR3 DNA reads TGTGCCAGCAGTTTATGGGGGGCGAATTCACCCCTCCACTTT.

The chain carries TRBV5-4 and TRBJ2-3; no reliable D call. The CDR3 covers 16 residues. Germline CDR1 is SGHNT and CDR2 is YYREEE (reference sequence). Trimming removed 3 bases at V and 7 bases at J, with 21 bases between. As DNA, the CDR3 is TGTGCCAGCAGCTCCCCGGTTGCGCCACCCGACAATACGCAGTATTTT. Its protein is CASSSPVAPPDNTQYF.

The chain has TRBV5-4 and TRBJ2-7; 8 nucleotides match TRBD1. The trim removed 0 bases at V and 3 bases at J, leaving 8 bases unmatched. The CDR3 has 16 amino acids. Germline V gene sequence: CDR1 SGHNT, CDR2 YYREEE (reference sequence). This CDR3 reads CASSLDPGQGIYEQYF. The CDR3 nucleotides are TGTGCCAGCAGCTTGGATCCCGGACAGGGCATCTACGAGCAGTACTTC.

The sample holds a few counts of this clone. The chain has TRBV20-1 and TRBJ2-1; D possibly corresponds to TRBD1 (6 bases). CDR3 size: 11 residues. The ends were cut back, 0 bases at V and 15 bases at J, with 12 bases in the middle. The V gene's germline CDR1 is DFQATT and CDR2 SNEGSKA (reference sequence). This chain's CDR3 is CSARDSTGGFF. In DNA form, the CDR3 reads TGCAGTGCTAGAGATTCGACAGGAGGGTTCTTC.

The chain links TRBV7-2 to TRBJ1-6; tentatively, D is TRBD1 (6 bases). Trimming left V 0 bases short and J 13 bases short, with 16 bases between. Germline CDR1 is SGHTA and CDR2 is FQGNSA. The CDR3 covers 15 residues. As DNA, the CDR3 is TGTGCCAGCAGCTTAGCAGGACAGACCAGAAGTCCCCTCCACTTT. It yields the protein CASSLAGQTRSPLHF.

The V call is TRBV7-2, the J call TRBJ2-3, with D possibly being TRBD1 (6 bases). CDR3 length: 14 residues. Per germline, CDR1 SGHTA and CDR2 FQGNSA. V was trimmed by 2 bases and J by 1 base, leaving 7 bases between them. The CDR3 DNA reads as TGTGCCAGCAGCTTACGACAGGGCACAGATACGCAGTATTTT. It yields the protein CASSLRQGTDTQYF.

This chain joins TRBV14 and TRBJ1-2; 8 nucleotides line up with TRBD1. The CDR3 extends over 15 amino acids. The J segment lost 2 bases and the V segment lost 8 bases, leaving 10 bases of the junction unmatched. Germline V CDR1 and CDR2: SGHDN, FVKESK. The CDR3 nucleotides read TGTGCCAGCGGCAAATCAGGGGGCTTAAACTATGGCTACACCTTC. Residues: CASGKSGGLNYGYTF.

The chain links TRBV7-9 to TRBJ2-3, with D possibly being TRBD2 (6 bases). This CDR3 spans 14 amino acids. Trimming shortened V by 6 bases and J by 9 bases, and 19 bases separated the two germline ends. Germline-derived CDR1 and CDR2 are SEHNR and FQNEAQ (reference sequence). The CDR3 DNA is TGTGCCAGCAGGCTCCCGGACGGTGCGGGGACGCAGTATTTT. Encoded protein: CASRLPDGAGTQYF.

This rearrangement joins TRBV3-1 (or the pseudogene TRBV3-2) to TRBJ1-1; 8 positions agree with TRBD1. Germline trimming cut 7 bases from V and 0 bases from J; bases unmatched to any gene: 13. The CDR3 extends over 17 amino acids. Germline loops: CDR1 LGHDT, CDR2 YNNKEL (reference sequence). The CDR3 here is CASNRLWTGTMNTEAFF. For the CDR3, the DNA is TGTGCCAGCAACCGTCTTTGGACAGGGACCATGAACACTGAAGCTTTCTTT.

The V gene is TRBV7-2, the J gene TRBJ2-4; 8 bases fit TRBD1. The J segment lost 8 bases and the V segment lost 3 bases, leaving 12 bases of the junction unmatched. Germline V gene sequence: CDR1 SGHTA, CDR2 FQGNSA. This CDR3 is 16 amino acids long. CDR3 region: CASSLGGQGVGDIQYF. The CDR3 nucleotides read TGTGCCAGCAGCTTGGGCGGACAGGGCGTGGGAGACATTCAGTACTTC.